The 24 T cell receptor beta chains reported below all come from one sample, sequenced in a study of OX40 agonist ivuxolimab in advanced cancers. Measured with immunoSEQ multiplex PCR; TCRdb has only the in-frame clones, and not every one. Found here are about 24,000 clones, 85% of them singletons; the top ten hold approximately 17%. This material consisted of CD4+ or CD8+ T cells sorted from blood, taken in a trial of the OX40 agonist ivuxolimab. The source is an adult with an advanced solid tumor such as melanoma, head and neck, liver or kidney cancer.

This clone was counted once. The chain combines TRBV7-2 with TRBJ2-7, with 7 bases lining up with TRBD2. V lost 3 bases and J lost 3; bases outside the gene matches: 5. This CDR3 has 14 amino acids. Germline CDR1 SGHTA, CDR2 FQGNSA. The CDR3 sequence is CASSLGTNGYEQYF. For the CDR3, the DNA is TGTGCCAGCAGCTTGGGGACTAATGGCTACGAGCAGTACTTC.

The chain has TRBV7-2 and TRBJ2-3, with 7 bases matching TRBD2. After removal of 6 bases from V and 4 bases from J, the junction contained 16 bases not matched to a gene. From germline, CDR1 is SGHTA and CDR2 FQGNSA. The CDR3 is 17 amino acids. In nucleotides, the CDR3 is TGTGCCAGCAGTCCTGCCGCTGCGGGAGTTTTCCCAGATACGCAGTATTTT. It translates to CASSPAAAGVFPDTQYF.

The V gene is TRBV6-5, the J gene TRBJ1-4; maybe TRBD1 (6 bases). CDR3 length: 16 amino acids. The germline V gene has CDR1 MNHEY and CDR2 SVGAGI. Trimming pared 4 bases from V and 6 bases from J, leaving 18 bases between. CDR3 in DNA: TGTGCCAGCAGTTCCGCCTCAGGGGCAGGGGATGAAAAACTGTTTTTT. As protein: CASSSASGAGDEKLFF.

The genes are TRBV9 and TRBJ1-6, with a tentative D call TRBD1 (5 bases). With 3 bases removed from V and 1 base from J, the gap between germline ends came to 11 bases. The CDR3 runs to 16 residues. Germline values: CDR1 SGDLS, CDR2 YYNGEE. CDR3 amino acids: CASSAGGGSYNSPLHF. CDR3 sequence (DNA): TGTGCCAGCAGCGCTGGGGGGGGGTCCTATAATTCACCCCTCCACTTT.

The V and J genes are TRBV19 and TRBJ2-7; D remains ambiguous. The CDR3 consists of 14 residues. Germline CDR1 is LNHDA and CDR2 is SQIVND (reference sequence). Trimming took off 3 bases at V and 5 bases at J, with 14 bases between the two ends. As DNA, the CDR3 is TGTGCCAGTAGTATTAGAGGACGGAGCGACGAGCAGTACTTC. Its protein is CASSIRGRSDEQYF.

The V call is TRBV7-2, the J call TRBJ2-7; possible D gene TRBD1, 6 bases. CDR3 size: 16 residues. CDR1 is SGHTA and CDR2 is FQGNSA in the germline V gene. V dropped 0 bases and J dropped 0 bases, with 12 bases sitting between them. The CDR3 nucleotides read TGTGCCAGCAGCTTAGCGCTCCTAGGGGGCTCCTACGAGCAGTACTTC. This codes for CASSLALLGGSYEQYF.

This chain connects TRBV7-2 to TRBJ2-1, with 16 bases matching TRBD2. This CDR3 spans 15 amino acids. After removal of 5 bases from V and 9 bases from J, the junction contained 4 bases not matched to a gene. CDR1 SGHTA and CDR2 FQGNSA come from the germline V gene. CDR3 bases: TGTGCCAGCAGCGCCGGGACTAGCGGGAGGGGTGAGCAGTTCTTC. Its protein product is CASSAGTSGRGEQFF.

To note about this clone: The junction shows a germline mismatch at one end, possibly a read error. This rearrangement joins TRBV5-1 to TRBJ1-1; 7 nucleotides line up with TRBD1. The CDR3 spans 15 residues. Germline lookup yields CDR1 SGHRS and CDR2 YFSETQ. In DNA, the CDR3 is TGCGCCAGCAGCAACCCCGAGACAGGGAACCCTGAAGCTTTCTTT. Its translation is CASSNPETGNPEAFF.

The rearrangement uses TRBV27 and TRBJ2-7; D tentatively reads TRBD1 or TRBD2 (5 bases each). The ends were cut back, 4 bases at V and 3 bases at J, with 13 bases in the middle. CDR1 and CDR2 from the germline V gene are MNHEY and SMNVEV (reference sequence). The CDR3 totals 14 residues. The CDR3 here is CASSSTGPRYEQYF. CDR3 coding DNA: TGTGCCAGCAGTTCGACGGGACCCCGCTACGAGCAGTACTTC.

This clone was seen a handful of times. The chain employs TRBV10-3 and TRBJ2-1; D not resolved. Germline CDR1 and CDR2: ENHRY and SYGVKD. The CDR3 contains 12 residues. Trimming shortened V by 4 bases and J by 4 bases, and 5 bases separated the two germline ends. The DNA of the CDR3 is TGTGCCATCAGTGGTAGTTACAATGAGCAGTTCTTC. This gives the protein CAISGSYNEQFF.

This rearrangement joins TRBV10-3 to TRBJ2-7, with D perhaps matching TRBD2 (5 bases). This CDR3 comprises 14 residues. V was shortened by 0 bases and J by 2 bases, with 8 bases between the two germline ends. The germline V gene has CDR1 ENHRY and CDR2 SYGVKD. CDR3 sequence: CAISESGVAYEQYF. The CDR3 nucleotides are TGTGCCATCAGTGAGTCGGGAGTGGCCTACGAGCAGTACTTC.

This chain uses TRBV5-1 with TRBJ2-5; 7 nucleotides match TRBD1. The J call may not be correct, given that the DNA end is closer to TRBJ2-7. The CDR3 runs 14 residues. Germline V gives CDR1 SGHRS, CDR2 YFSETQ. CDR3: CASSPDRVTYEQYF. The CDR3 bases are TGCGCCAGCAGCCCCGACAGGGTTACCTACGAGCAGTACTTC.

The rearrangement links TRBV9 to TRBJ2-3; D may be TRBD1 or TRBD2 (5 bases each). This CDR3 has 14 residues. Trimming left V 4 bases short and J 4 bases short, with 13 bases between. Germline V gene sequence: CDR1 SGDLS, CDR2 YYNGEE. The CDR3 is CASSHGLRADTQYF. Written as DNA, the CDR3 is TGTGCCAGCAGCCATGGACTCAGGGCAGATACGCAGTATTTT.

The DNA for the CDR3 is TGTGCCACCAGCAGAGATCGGGCAGGGCTGGGAGTGAACACTGAAGCTTTCTTT. Protein: CATSRDRAGLGVNTEAFF. The rearrangement joins TRBV15 to TRBJ1-1, with TRBD1 as a possible D gene (5 bases). This CDR3 has 18 amino acids. The ends were cut back, 0 bases at V and 0 bases at J, with 17 bases in the middle. Per the germline V gene, CDR1 is LNHNV and CDR2 is YYDKDF (reference sequence).

The chain has TRBV19 and TRBJ2-7; tentative D call: TRBD2 (6 bases). The V end was cut by 1 base, the J end by 3 bases, with 7 bases between. Germline loops: CDR1 LNHDA, CDR2 SQIVND (reference sequence). The CDR3 runs 13 residues. The CDR3 loop reads CASSIGLDYEQYF. For the CDR3, the DNA is TGTGCCAGTAGTATAGGACTAGACTACGAGCAGTACTTC.

This clone was observed a few times. V usage is TRBV30 and J usage is TRBJ2-1; 15 positions match TRBD2. After removal of 1 base from V and 7 bases from J, the junction contained 5 bases not matched to a gene. Germline V lookup: CDR1 GTSNPN, CDR2 SVGIG (reference sequence). The CDR3 extends over 16 amino acids. CDR3 sequence: CAWSAGLAGGSNEQFF. The CDR3 nucleotides read TGTGCCTGGAGTGCGGGACTAGCGGGAGGCTCGAATGAGCAGTTCTTC.

The chain has TRBV10-2 and TRBJ2-5; D gene unclear. V lost 3 bases and J lost 4, with 15 bases in between. The germline CDR1 and CDR2 sequences are WSHSY and SAAADI. The CDR3 contains 15 residues. The CDR3, as DNA: TGCGCCAGCAGTGAAAGGGTCGGGCTAGGAGAGACCCAGTACTTC. Protein product: CASSERVGLGETQYF.

The gene calls are TRBV7-6 and TRBJ1-1; D perhaps matches TRBD1 (6 bases). Germline V CDR1 and CDR2: SGHVS, FNYEAQ. This CDR3 has 15 amino acids. V was shortened by 5 bases and J by 4 bases, with 17 bases between the two germline ends. The CDR3, as DNA: TGTGCCAGCAGCCCGACCGTCCGGGGGGCCACTGAAGCTTTCTTT. This encodes CASSPTVRGATEAFF.

This chain uses TRBV7-2 with TRBJ2-7, with TRBD1 matching 7 bases. The ends lost 2 bases at V and 4 bases at J; junction bases unmatched: 2. Germline V CDR1 and CDR2: SGHTA, FQGNSA. The CDR3 loop spans 13 amino acids. The CDR3 reads CASSLNRGYEQYF. For the CDR3, the DNA is TGTGCCAGCAGCTTAAACAGGGGATACGAGCAGTACTTC.

This rearrangement joins TRBV10-3 to TRBJ1-2; tentative D call: TRBD1 (5 bases). The length of the CDR3 is 12 residues. The germline gives CDR1 ENHRY, CDR2 SYGVKD. Deletions cut 3 bases from V and 7 bases from J, with 9 bases between. The CDR3 reads CAISDNGGGYTF. DNA of the CDR3: TGTGCCATCAGTGATAACGGGGGTGGCTACACCTTC.

CDR3 region: CASSLDPMNTEAFF. CDR3 bases: TGTGCCAGCAGCTTAGACCCGATGAACACTGAAGCTTTCTTT. The chain recombines TRBV7-2 with TRBJ1-1; D not certain. The CDR3 runs to 14 residues. V lost 1 base and J 0 bases, leaving 6 bases between the germline ends. The germline V gene encodes CDR1 SGHTA and CDR2 FQGNSA.

The rearrangement joins TRBV18 to TRBJ1-1; D unresolved. Trimming took 2 bases from V and 1 from J, leaving 14 bases between them. This CDR3 comprises 16 residues. CDR1 and CDR2 from the germline V gene are KGHSH and LQKENI. The CDR3 reads CASSPIHGRENTEAFF. The DNA of the CDR3 is TGTGCCAGCTCACCAATTCACGGCCGTGAGAACACTGAAGCTTTCTTT.

The chain employs TRBV6-5 and TRBJ2-3; 8 bases align to TRBD1. Germline trimming cut 4 bases from V and 5 bases from J; bases unmatched to any gene: 5. The germline V gene has CDR1 MNHEY and CDR2 SVGAGI. CDR3 length equals 14 residues. CDR3 bases: TGTGCCAGCAGTTCTGGGACAGGAAAAGATACGCAGTATTTT. This sequence encodes CASSSGTGKDTQYF.

This clone was seen just once. CDR3 nucleotides: TGTGCCAGTGGTTCTAGCGGGAGACCCACCGGGGAGCTGTTTTTT. Amino acid sequence: CASGSSGRPTGELFF. This chain uses TRBV19 with TRBJ2-2; TRBD2 aligns across 10 bases. CDR1 is LNHDA and CDR2 is SQIVND in the germline V gene (reference sequence). The length of the CDR3 is 15 residues. Trimming cost V 8 bases and J 4 bases; bases outside gene matches: 7.